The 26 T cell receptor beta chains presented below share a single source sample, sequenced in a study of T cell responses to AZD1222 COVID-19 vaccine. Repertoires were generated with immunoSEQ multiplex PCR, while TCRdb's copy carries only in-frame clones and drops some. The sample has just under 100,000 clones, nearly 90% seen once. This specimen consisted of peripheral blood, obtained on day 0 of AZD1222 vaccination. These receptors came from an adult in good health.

In nucleotides, the CDR3 is TGTGCCAGCTCACCACTTGACACGGGCAATCAGCCCCAGCATTTT. It yields the protein CASSPLDTGNQPQHF. The chain combines TRBV18 with TRBJ1-5, with D hard to call. Germline V CDR1 and CDR2: KGHSH, LQKENI. V lost 1 base and J 2 bases, leaving 9 bases between the germline ends. CDR3 length: 15 residues.

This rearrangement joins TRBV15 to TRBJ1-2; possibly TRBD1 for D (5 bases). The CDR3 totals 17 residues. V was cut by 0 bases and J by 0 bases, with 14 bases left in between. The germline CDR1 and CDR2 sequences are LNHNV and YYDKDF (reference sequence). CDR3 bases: TGTGCCACCAGCAGAGATTCCCGGCAGGGAGCTAACTATGGCTACACCTTC. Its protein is CATSRDSRQGANYGYTF.

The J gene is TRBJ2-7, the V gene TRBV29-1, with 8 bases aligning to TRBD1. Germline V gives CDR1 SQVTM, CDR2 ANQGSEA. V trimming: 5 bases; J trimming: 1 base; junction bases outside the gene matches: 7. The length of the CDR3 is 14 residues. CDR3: CSVLNRDRSYEQYF. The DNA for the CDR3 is TGCAGCGTTTTGAACCGGGACAGGTCCTACGAGCAGTACTTC.

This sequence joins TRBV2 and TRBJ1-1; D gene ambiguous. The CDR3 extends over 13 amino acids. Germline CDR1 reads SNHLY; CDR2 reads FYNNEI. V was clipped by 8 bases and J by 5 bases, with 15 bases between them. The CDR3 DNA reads TGTGCCAGCCAACAGAGGGAGAGGACTGAAGCTTTCTTT. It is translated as CASQQRERTEAFF.

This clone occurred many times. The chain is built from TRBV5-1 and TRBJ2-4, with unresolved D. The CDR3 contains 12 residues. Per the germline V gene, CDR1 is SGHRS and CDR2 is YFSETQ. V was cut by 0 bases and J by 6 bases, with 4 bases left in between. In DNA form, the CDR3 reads TGCGCCAGCAGCTTGGGGGGAAACATTCAGTACTTC. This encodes CASSLGGNIQYF.

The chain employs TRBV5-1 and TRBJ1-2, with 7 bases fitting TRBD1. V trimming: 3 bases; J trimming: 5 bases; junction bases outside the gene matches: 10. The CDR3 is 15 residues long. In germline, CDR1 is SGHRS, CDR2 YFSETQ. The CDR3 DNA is TGCGCCAGCAGCTCAATACCCGGGACAGCATATGGCTACACCTTC. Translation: CASSSIPGTAYGYTF.

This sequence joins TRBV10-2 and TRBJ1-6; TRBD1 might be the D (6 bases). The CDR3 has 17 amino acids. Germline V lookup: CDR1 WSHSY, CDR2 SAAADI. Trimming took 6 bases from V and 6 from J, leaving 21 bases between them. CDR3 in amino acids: CASSALRGGLVNSPLHF. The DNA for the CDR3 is TGCGCCAGCAGCGCCCTAAGGGGGGGACTAGTTAATTCACCCCTCCACTTT.

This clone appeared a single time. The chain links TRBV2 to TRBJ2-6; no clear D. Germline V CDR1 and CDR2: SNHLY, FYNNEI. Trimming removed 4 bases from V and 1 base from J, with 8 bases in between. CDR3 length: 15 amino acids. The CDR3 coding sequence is TGTGCCAGCAGTGTGAGGCAATCTGGGGCCAACGTCCTGACTTTC. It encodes CASSVRQSGANVLTF.

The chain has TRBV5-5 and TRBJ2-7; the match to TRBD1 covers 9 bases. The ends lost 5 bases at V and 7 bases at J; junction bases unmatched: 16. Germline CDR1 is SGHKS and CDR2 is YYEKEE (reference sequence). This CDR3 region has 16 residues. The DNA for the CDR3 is TGTGCCAGCAGAGCCGACGCCGGGACAGGGCTCTGGGAGCAGTACTTC. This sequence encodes CASRADAGTGLWEQYF.

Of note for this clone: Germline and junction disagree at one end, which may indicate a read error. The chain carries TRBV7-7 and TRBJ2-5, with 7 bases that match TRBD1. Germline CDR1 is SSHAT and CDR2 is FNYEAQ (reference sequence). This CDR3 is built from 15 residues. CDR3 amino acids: CASSHRGGGRETQYF. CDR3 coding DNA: TGTGCTAGCAGCCACAGGGGTGGCGGCAGAGAGACCCAGTACTTC. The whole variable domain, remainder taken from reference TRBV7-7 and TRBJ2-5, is GAGVSQSPRYKVTKRGQDVTLRCDPISSHATLYWYQQALGQGPEFLTYFNYEAQPDKSGLPSDRFSAERPEGSISTLTIQRTEQRDSAMYRCASSHRGGGRETQYFGPGTRLLVL.

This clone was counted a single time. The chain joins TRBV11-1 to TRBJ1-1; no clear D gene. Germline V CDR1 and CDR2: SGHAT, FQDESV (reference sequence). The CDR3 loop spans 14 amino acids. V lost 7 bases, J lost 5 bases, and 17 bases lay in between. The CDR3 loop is CASTTLGVRTEAFF. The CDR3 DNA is TGTGCCAGCACCACTCTTGGGGTGAGGACTGAAGCTTTCTTT. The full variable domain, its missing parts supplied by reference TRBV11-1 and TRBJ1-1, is EAEVAQSPRYKITEKSQAVAFWCDPISGHATLYWYRQILGQGPELLVQFQDESVVDDSQLPKDRFSAERLKGVDSTLKIQPAELGDSAMYLCASTTLGVRTEAFFGQGTRLTVV.

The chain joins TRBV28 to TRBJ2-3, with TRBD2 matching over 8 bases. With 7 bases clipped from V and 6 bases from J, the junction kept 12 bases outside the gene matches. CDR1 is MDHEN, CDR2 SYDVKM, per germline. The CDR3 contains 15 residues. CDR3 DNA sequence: TGTGCCAGCATCCCTTACGGGGGGGCGGGGGATACGCAGTATTTT. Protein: CASIPYGGAGDTQYF.

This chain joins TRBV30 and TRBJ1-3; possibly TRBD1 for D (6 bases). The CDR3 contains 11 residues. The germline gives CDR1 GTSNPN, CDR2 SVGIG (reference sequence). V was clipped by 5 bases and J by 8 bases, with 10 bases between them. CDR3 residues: CAWRTADTIYF. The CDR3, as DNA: TGTGCCTGGCGGACAGCGGACACCATATATTTT.

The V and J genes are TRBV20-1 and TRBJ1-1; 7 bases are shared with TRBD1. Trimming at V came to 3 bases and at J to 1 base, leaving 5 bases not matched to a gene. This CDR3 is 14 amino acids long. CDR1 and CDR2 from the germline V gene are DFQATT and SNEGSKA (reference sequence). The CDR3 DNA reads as TGCAGTGCTAGTAGGACAGGACAGAACACTGAAGCTTTCTTT. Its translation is CSASRTGQNTEAFF.

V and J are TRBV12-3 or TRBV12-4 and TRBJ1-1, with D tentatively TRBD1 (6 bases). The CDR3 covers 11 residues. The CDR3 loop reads CATRGLTEAFF. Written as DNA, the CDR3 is TGTGCTACACGGGGGCTCACTGAAGCTTTCTTT.

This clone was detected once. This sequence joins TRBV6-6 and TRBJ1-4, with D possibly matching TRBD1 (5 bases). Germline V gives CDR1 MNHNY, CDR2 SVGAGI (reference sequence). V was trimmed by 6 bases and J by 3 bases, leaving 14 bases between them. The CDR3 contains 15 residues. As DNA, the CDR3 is TGTGCCAGCAGCCCCGGGGGTGGTCCTAATGAAAAACTGTTTTTT. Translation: CASSPGGGPNEKLFF.

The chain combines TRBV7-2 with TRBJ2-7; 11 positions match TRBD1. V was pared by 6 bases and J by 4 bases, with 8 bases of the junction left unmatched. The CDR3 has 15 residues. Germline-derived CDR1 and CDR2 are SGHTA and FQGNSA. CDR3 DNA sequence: TGTGCCAGCAGTTCCGGACAGGGGGCGCATTACGAGCAGTACTTC. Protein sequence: CASSSGQGAHYEQYF.

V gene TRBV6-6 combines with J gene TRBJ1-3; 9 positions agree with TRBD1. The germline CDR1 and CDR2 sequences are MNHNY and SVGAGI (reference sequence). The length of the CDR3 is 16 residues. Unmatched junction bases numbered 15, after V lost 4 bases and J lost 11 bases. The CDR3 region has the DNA TGTGCCAGCAGTTTTTCCGGGACAGGGTCTAGGGTCGCCATATATTTT. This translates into CASSFSGTGSRVAIYF.

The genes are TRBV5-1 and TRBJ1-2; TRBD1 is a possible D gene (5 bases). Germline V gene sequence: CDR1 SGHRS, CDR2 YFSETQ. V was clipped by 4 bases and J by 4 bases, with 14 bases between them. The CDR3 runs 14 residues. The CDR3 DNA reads TGCGCCAGCAGCCCCGCGGGGGTGACCTATGGCTACACCTTC. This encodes CASSPAGVTYGYTF.

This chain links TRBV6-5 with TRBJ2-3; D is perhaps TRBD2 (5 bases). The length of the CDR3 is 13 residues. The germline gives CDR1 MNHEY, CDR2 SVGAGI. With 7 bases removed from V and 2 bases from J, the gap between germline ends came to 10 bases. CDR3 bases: TGTGCCAGCACCCAGCGGCTCACAGATACGCAGTATTTT. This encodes CASTQRLTDTQYF.

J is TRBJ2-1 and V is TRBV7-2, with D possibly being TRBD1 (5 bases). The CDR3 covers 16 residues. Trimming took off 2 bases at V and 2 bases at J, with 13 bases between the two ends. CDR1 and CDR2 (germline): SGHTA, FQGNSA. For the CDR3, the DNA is TGTGCCAGCAGCTTAACGGACACTTACCCCTACAATGAGCAGTTCTTC. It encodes CASSLTDTYPYNEQFF.

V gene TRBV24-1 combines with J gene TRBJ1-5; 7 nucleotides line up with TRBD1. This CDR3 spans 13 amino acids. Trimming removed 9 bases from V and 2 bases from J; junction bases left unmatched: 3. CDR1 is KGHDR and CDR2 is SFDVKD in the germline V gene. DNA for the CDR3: TGTGCCACCGGCGACAGGGGCAATCAGCCCCAGCATTTT. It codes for CATGDRGNQPQHF.

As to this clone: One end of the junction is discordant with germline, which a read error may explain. CDR3 in DNA: TGTGCCAGTAGTATCACCCCCAGTGGGCCAGGATTCTTC. Its translation is CASSITPSGPGFF. The rearrangement links TRBV19 to TRBJ1-2; D is uncertain. The germline V gene has CDR1 LNHDA and CDR2 SQIVND (reference sequence). CDR3 length: 13 residues.

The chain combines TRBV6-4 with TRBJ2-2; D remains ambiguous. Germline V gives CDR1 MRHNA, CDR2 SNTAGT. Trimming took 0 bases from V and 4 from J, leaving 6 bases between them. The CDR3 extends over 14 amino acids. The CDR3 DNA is TGTGCCAGCAGTGACTCGTACAGCACCGGGGAGCTGTTTTTT. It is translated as CASSDSYSTGELFF.

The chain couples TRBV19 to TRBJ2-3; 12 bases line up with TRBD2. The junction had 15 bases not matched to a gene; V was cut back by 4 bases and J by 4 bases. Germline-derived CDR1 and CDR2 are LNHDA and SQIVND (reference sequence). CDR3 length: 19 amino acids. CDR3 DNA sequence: TGTGCCAGTAGTACCTACCTAGCGGGGGGGCCTATAAGGCCAGATACGCAGTATTTT. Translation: CASSTYLAGGPIRPDTQYF. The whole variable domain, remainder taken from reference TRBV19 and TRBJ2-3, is DGGITQSPKYLFRKEGQNVTLSCEQNLNHDAMYWYRQDPGQGLRLIYYSQIVNDFQKGDIAEGYSVSREKKESFPLTVTSAQKNPTAFYLCASSTYLAGGPIRPDTQYFGPGTRLTVL.

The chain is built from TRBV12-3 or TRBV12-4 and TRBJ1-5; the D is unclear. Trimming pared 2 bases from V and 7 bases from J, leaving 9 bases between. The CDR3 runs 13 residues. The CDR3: CASSLKVGQPQHF. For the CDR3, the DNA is TGTGCCAGCAGTTTAAAGGTTGGGCAGCCCCAGCATTTT.